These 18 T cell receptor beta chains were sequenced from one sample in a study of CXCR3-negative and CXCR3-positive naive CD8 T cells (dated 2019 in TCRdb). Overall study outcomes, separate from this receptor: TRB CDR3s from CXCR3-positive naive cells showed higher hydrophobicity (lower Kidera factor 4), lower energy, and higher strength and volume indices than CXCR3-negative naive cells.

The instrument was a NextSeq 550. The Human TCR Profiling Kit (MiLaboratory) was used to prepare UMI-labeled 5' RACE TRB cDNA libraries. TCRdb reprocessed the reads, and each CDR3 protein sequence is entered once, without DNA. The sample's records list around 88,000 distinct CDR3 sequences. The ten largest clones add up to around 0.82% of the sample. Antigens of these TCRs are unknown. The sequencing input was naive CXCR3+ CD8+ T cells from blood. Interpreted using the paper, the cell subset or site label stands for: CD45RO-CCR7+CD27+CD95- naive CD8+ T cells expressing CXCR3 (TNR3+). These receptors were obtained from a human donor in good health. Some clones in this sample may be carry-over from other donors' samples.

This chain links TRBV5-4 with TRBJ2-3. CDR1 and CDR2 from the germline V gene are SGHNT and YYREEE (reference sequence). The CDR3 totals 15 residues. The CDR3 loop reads CASSSKFASTDTQYF.

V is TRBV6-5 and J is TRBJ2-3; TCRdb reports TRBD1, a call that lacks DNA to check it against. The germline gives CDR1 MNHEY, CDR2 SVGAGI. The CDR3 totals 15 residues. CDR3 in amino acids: CASSGTAIQTDTQYF.

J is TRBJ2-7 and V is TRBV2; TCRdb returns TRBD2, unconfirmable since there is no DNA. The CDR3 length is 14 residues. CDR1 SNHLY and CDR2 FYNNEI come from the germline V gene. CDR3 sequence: CASSGSEGGYEQYF. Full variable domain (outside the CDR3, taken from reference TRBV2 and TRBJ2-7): EPEVTQTPSHQVTQMGQEVILRCVPISNHLYFYWYRQILGQKVEFLVSFYNNEISEKSEIFDDQFSVERPDGSNFTLKIRSTKLEDSAMYFCASSGSEGGYEQYFGPGTRLTVT.

The CDR3 is CASSSRTANTEAFF. V is TRBV21-1 and J is TRBJ1-1; the TCRdb call, TRBD1, lacks DNA for checking. TRBV21-1 is a pseudogene segment. CDR3 size: 14 residues.

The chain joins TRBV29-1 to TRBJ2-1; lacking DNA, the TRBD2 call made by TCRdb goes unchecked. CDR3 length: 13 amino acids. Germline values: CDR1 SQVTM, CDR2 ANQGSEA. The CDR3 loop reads CSVGGPAGDEQFF.

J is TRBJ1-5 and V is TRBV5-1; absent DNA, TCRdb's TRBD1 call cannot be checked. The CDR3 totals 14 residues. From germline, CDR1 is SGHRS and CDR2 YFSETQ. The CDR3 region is CASSDTGGGQPQHF.

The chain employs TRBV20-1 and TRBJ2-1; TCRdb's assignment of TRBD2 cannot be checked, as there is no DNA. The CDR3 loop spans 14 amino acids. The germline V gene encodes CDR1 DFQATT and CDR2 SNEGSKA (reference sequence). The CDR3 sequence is CSAIAGEVGNEQFF.

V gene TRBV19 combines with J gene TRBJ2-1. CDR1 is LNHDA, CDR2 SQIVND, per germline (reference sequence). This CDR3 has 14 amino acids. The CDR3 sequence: CASSMIGLADEQFF. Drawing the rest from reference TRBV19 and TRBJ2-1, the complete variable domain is DGGITQSPKYLFRKEGQNVTLSCEQNLNHDAMYWYRQDPGQGLRLIYYSQIVNDFQKGDIAEGYSVSREKKESFPLTVTSAQKNPTAFYLCASSMIGLADEQFFGPGTRLTVL.

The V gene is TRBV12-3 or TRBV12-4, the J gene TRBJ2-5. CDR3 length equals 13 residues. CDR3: CASRLAGKETQYF.

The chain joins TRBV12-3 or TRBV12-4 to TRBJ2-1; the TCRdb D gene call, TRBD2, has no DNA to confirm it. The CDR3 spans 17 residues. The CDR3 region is CASSSRTSGRPGNEQFF.

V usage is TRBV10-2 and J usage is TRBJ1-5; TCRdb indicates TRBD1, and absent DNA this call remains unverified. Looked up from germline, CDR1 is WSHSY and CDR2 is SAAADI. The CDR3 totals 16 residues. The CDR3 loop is CASSESPGNSNQPQHF.

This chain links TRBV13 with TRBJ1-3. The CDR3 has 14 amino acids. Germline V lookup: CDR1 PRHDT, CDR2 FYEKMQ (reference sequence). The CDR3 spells CASSLGTTGNTIYF.

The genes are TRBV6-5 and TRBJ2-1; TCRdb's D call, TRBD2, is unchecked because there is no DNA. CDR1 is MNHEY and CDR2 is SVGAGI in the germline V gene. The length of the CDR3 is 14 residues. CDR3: CASSLAGGPSEQFF.

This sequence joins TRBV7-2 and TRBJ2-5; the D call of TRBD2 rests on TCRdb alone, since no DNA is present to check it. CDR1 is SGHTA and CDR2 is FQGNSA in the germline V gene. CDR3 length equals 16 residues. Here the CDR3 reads CASSLVSGGAGETQYF.

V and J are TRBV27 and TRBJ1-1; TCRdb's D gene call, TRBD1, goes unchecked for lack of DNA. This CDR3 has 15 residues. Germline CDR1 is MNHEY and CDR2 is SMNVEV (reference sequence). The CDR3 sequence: CASTRTGSRNTEAFF.

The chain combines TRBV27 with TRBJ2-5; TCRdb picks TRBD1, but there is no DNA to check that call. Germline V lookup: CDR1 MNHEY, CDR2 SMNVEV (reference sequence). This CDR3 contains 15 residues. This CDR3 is CASSLSARERETQYF.

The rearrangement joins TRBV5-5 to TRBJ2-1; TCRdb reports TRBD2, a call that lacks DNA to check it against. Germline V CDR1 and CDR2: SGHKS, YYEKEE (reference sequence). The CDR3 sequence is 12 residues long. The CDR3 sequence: CASSFSGDRQFF. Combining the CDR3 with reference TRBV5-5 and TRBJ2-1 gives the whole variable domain DAGVTQSPTHLIKTRGQQVTLRCSPISGHKSVSWYQQVLGQGPQFIFQYYEKEERGRGNFPDRFSARQFPNYSSELNVNALLLGDSALYLCASSFSGDRQFFGPGTRLTVL.

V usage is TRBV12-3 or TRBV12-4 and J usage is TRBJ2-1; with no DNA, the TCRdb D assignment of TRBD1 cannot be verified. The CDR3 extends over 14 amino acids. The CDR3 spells CASSLAVGANEQFF.